This T cell receptor beta chain was observed in a study of blood T cell repertoires in COVID-19. Study-level background: Spain, Italy and the United States supplied samples that represented acute and convalescent COVID-19. The cDNA or gDNA used as material had been derived from T cells, B-cell-depleted T cells, or PBMCs.

Authors' analysis steps: Reference gene primer amplification gave nucleated cell count estimates. Libraries were prepared by immunoSEQ multiplex PCR; TCRdb keeps only in-frame clonotypes and omits some of them. V and J calls and clone size are those listed in that table; D and trimming were worked out from the DNA. The sample yields about 140,000 clones, over 65% seen once. Sample: peripheral blood. The receptor was derived from a woman of 80 years or more with active or convalescent COVID-19.

The CDR3 DNA follows: TGTGCCAGCAGCCAATTCCGGGACAGGGGTTTCCCCTACGAGCAGTACTTC. Residues: CASSQFRDRGFPYEQYF. The chain joins TRBV3-1 (or the pseudogene TRBV3-2) to TRBJ2-7; 10 nucleotides match TRBD1. From germline, CDR1 is LGHDT and CDR2 YNNKEL (reference sequence). The V segment lost 2 bases and the J segment 2 bases; nucleotides outside the gene matches: 9. This CDR3 region has 17 residues.